This passage covers 7 T cell receptor beta chains from one sample sequenced in a study of CD8 T cells in Susac syndrome. It was with random hexamers that roughly 0.45 to 1 ug RNA was reverse transcribed. From the immunoSEQ multiplex PCR reads, TCRdb called clonotypes with MiXCR, one entry per CDR3 protein. Seen here are 200,000 to 250,000 distinct CDR3 sequences, 94% observed once, and the top ten hold around 0.16%. The sequencing sample was made of CD4+ T cells from PBMCs. The receptors originated from a human donor with Susac syndrome.

The V call is TRBV20-1, the J call TRBJ1-1; D is perhaps TRBD1 (6 bases). The germline CDR1 and CDR2 sequences are DFQATT and SNEGSKA (reference sequence). CDR3 size: 13 residues. V lost 4 bases and J 0 bases, leaving 9 bases between the germline ends. This CDR3 reads CSANDRLNTEAFF. The CDR3 DNA reads TGCAGTGCTAATGACAGGTTGAACACTGAAGCTTTCTTT.

The rearrangement joins TRBV4-3 to TRBJ1-5; D gene unclear. Trimming left V 1 base short and J 1 base short, with 8 bases between. CDR1 and CDR2 (germline): LGHNA, YSLEER. This CDR3 is 15 amino acids long. For the CDR3, the DNA is TGCGCCAGCAGCCAAGGGTTGGACAGCAATCAGCCCCAGCATTTT. The encoded protein is CASSQGLDSNQPQHF.

The chain uses TRBV7-2 and TRBJ2-5; 9 bases are shared with TRBD2. The germline CDR1 and CDR2 sequences are SGHTA and FQGNSA. The CDR3 covers 16 residues. V lost 5 bases, J lost 5 bases, and 12 bases stayed unmatched. CDR3 in DNA: TGTGCCAGCAGCGGAAAACGACTAGCGGCCCTGGAGACCCAGTACTTC. This translates into CASSGKRLAALETQYF. Looking up the rest from reference TRBV7-2 and TRBJ2-5 gives the full variable domain: GAGVSQSPSNKVTEKGKDVELRCDPISGHTALYWYRQSLGQGLEFLIYFQGNSAPDKSGLPSDRFSAERTGGSVSTLTIQRTQQEDSAVYLCASSGKRLAALETQYFGPGTRLLVL.

V gene TRBV20-1 combines with J gene TRBJ1-2, with D tentatively TRBD1 (6 bases). The CDR3 totals 13 residues. V was cut by 2 bases and J by 6 bases, with 13 bases left in between. Germline V gene sequence: CDR1 DFQATT, CDR2 SNEGSKA (reference sequence). The CDR3: CSARSRGADGYTF. The CDR3 DNA reads TGCAGTGCTAGATCCAGGGGTGCGGATGGCTACACCTTC.

This chain joins TRBV20-1 and TRBJ2-5, with TRBD1 identical over 9 bases. The CDR3 runs to 14 residues. The V and J ends lost 6 bases and 3 bases, in that order; junction bases with no gene match: 8. Germline CDR1 DFQATT, CDR2 SNEGSKA (reference sequence). The chain's CDR3 is CSAPGQGWEETQYF. DNA of the CDR3: TGCAGTGCCCCTGGACAGGGGTGGGAAGAGACCCAGTACTTC.

The chain joins TRBV7-9 to TRBJ2-1; possibly TRBD1 for D (8 bases). The V gene lost 5 bases and the J gene lost 7 bases, with 21 bases spanning the gap. Germline loops: CDR1 SEHNR, CDR2 FQNEAQ (reference sequence). The CDR3 has 16 amino acids. The CDR3 bases are TGTGCCAGCAGCAAATTTGGACAGGGAGGGCGTAATGAGCAGTTCTTC. It specifies CASSKFGQGGRNEQFF.

The chain uses TRBV9 and TRBJ1-1; 11 nucleotides agree with TRBD1. V lost 3 bases to trimming and J lost 6 bases; unmatched junction nucleotides: 4. This CDR3 comprises 14 residues. Germline values: CDR1 SGDLS, CDR2 YYNGEE. The CDR3 loop reads CASSGTGGRAEAFF. Here the CDR3 DNA reads TGTGCCAGCAGCGGGACAGGGGGCCGCGCTGAAGCTTTCTTT.